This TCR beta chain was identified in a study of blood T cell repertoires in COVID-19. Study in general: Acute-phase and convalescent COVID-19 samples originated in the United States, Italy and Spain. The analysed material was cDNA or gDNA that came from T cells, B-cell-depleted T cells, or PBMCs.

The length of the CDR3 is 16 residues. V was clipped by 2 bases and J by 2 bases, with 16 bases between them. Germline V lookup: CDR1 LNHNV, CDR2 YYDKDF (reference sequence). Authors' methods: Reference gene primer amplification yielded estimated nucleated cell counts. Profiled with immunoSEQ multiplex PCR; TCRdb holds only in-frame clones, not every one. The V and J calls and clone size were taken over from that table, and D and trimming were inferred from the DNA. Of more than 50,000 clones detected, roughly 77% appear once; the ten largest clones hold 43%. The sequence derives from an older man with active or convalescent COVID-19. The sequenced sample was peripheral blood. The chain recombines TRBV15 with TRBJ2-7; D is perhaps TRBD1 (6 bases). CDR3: CATSRPPGTPPYEQYF. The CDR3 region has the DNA TGTGCCACCAGCAGACCCCCGGGGACACCCCCCTACGAGCAGTACTTC. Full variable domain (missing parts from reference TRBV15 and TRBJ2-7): DAMVIQNPRYQVTQFGKPVTLSCSQTLNHNVMYWYQQKSSQAPKLLFHYYDKDFNNEADTPDNFQSRRPNTSFCFLDIRSPGLGDTAMYLCATSRPPGTPPYEQYFGPGTRLTVT.